The 15 T cell receptor beta chains reported below all come from one sample, sequenced in a study of blood T cell repertoires in COVID-19. The protocol was immunoSEQ multiplex PCR, while the TCRdb copy is restricted to in-frame clones and leaves out a portion. The table has 250,000 to 300,000 clones, roughly 80% seen once. The material sequenced was PBMCs or T cells enriched from blood (not recorded which). All receptors come from a man between 50 and 59 years old who had recovered from COVID-19.

This chain uses TRBV2 with TRBJ2-4; 8 bases match TRBD1. Trimming took 6 bases from V and 0 from J; bases not matched to a gene: 7. The CDR3 loop spans 16 amino acids. Germline CDR1 SNHLY, CDR2 FYNNEI. The CDR3 sequence: CASRGTGVGAKNIQYF. The CDR3 bases are TGTGCCAGCAGGGGGACAGGCGTGGGAGCCAAAAACATTCAGTACTTC.

The gene calls are TRBV7-9 and TRBJ2-1; 9 nucleotides match TRBD1. Trimming cost V 5 bases and J 7 bases; bases outside gene matches: 6. The CDR3 has 14 amino acids. CDR1 and CDR2 (germline): SEHNR, FQNEAQ (reference sequence). The CDR3 DNA reads TGTGCCAGCAGCCCTTGGACAGGGGAAAATGAGCAGTTCTTC. Translation: CASSPWTGENEQFF.

This clone has at least ten counts. The chain couples TRBV11-2 to TRBJ2-1, with 8 bases identical to TRBD2. Germline-derived CDR1 and CDR2 are SGHAT and FQNNGV. This CDR3 is built from 15 residues. V was clipped by 2 bases and J by 7 bases; unmatched bases: 7. The CDR3 DNA follows: TGTGCCAGCAGCTTAATTCCGGGGGGGCGAAATGAGCAGTTCTTC. Its protein is CASSLIPGGRNEQFF.

This chain links TRBV29-1 with TRBJ1-1; tentative D call: TRBD1 (5 bases). The CDR3 loop spans 14 amino acids. V lost 6 bases, J lost 4 bases, and 18 bases lay in between. CDR1 is SQVTM, CDR2 ANQGSEA, per germline. The CDR3 reads CSVNQDTLGTEAFF. The CDR3 DNA follows: TGCAGCGTAAACCAGGACACCCTGGGCACTGAAGCTTTCTTT. The whole variable domain, filled in from reference TRBV29-1 and TRBJ1-1, reads SAVISQKPSRDICQRGTSLTIQCQVDSQVTMMFWYRQQPGQSLTLIATANQGSEATYESGFVIDKFPISRPNLTFSTLTVSNMSPEDSSIYLCSVNQDTLGTEAFFGQGTRLTVV.

Here the CDR3 reads CASSSRGYPYEQYF. The DNA for the CDR3 is TGTGCCAGTAGTAGCAGGGGTTACCCCTACGAGCAGTACTTC. This chain links TRBV19 with TRBJ2-7, with a tentative D call TRBD1 (6 bases). Trimming pared 4 bases from V and 2 bases from J, leaving 12 bases between. The CDR3 runs 14 residues. The germline V gene encodes CDR1 LNHDA and CDR2 SQIVND (reference sequence).

The chain couples TRBV9 to TRBJ2-2, with a weak D call TRBD2 (6 bases). The CDR3 covers 15 residues. Germline CDR1 and CDR2: SGDLS and YYNGEE. Trimming took 4 bases from V and 6 from J, leaving 16 bases between them. CDR3 residues: CASSPSSTGAGELFF. As DNA, the CDR3 is TGTGCCAGCAGCCCTAGTAGTACGGGGGCCGGGGAGCTGTTTTTT.

The chain is built from TRBV7-2 and TRBJ2-1; TRBD2 matches at 13 bases. The V segment lost 5 bases and the J segment 4 bases; nucleotides outside the gene matches: 2. Germline CDR1 is SGHTA and CDR2 is FQGNSA. This CDR3 has 15 residues. The CDR3 DNA reads as TGTGCCAGCAGCCAACTAGCGGGAGGGTACAATGAGCAGTTCTTC. It codes for CASSQLAGGYNEQFF.

The rearrangement joins TRBV2 to TRBJ2-7, with D tentatively TRBD2 (5 bases). From germline, CDR1 is SNHLY and CDR2 FYNNEI. V lost 4 bases to trimming and J lost 6 bases, with 7 bases between them. This CDR3 contains 11 residues. The CDR3 DNA follows: TGTGCCAGCAGTGGGACTTCCGAGCAGTACTTC. This sequence encodes CASSGTSEQYF.

This chain links TRBV5-4 with TRBJ1-5, with unresolved D. Germline loops: CDR1 SGHNT, CDR2 YYREEE (reference sequence). The CDR3 runs to 15 residues. Trimming stripped 2 bases from V and 2 bases from J, with 11 bases between. The CDR3 DNA reads TGTGCCAGCAGCTTAATTGTCGTTGGCAATCAGCCCCAGCATTTT. This encodes CASSLIVVGNQPQHF.

The gene calls are TRBV7-2 and TRBJ2-1, with D unclear. The V gene's germline CDR1 is SGHTA and CDR2 FQGNSA. V lost 5 bases and J 9 bases, leaving 17 bases between the germline ends. The CDR3 contains 14 residues. CDR3 in DNA: TGTGCCAGCAGCCAGCGTCGACTCGGCGGTGAGCAGTTCTTC. This encodes CASSQRRLGGEQFF.

The V gene is TRBV3-1 (or the pseudogene TRBV3-2), the J gene TRBJ2-7; tentative D call: TRBD2 (5 bases). The V end lost 0 bases, the J end lost 3 bases, and 9 bases lay between the germline ends. The CDR3 sequence is 14 residues long. Germline V gene lookup returns CDR1 LGHDT and CDR2 YNNKEL (reference sequence). CDR3 loop: CASSQDQDFYEQYF. CDR3 nucleotides: TGTGCCAGCAGCCAAGATCAGGACTTCTACGAGCAGTACTTC.

This clone was detected a few times. The chain uses TRBV21-1 and TRBJ1-2; the DNA was not compared with TRBD1, the D call given in the table. TRBV21-1 constitutes a pseudogene. The CDR3 contains 17 residues. CDR3 sequence reads: CASSKGGWQTTYYGYTF. The CDR3 DNA is TGTGCCAGCAGCAAGGGTGGTTGGCAGACAACGTACTATGGCTACACCTTC.

V is TRBV18 and J is TRBJ1-1; 7 bases agree with TRBD1. V shed 8 bases and J 11 bases; nucleotides not matched to a gene: 20. The CDR3 covers 15 residues. CDR1 and CDR2 from the germline V gene are KGHSH and LQKENI. The CDR3, as DNA: TGTGCCAGCCAACCCGCCGGGACAGAATTTGAATGGGCTTTCTTT. This codes for CASQPAGTEFEWAFF.

This chain links TRBV5-5 with TRBJ2-7, with TRBD1 matching over 9 bases. Germline CDR1 and CDR2: SGHKS and YYEKEE (reference sequence). Trimming cost V 5 bases and J 8 bases; bases outside gene matches: 17. There are 16 residues in the CDR3. The CDR3 loop reads CASSLLWDRAKGKQYF. The CDR3 DNA follows: TGTGCCAGCAGTTTATTATGGGACAGGGCCAAAGGGAAGCAGTACTTC.

The rearrangement uses TRBV7-6 and TRBJ2-1; the match to TRBD2 covers 7 bases. This CDR3 has 15 amino acids. Per germline, CDR1 SGHVS and CDR2 FNYEAQ. Unmatched junction bases numbered 6, after V lost 1 base and J lost 6 bases. CDR3 residues: CASSLVGSGFNEQFF. The CDR3 DNA follows: TGTGCCAGCAGCTTAGTAGGTAGCGGGTTCAATGAGCAGTTCTTC.